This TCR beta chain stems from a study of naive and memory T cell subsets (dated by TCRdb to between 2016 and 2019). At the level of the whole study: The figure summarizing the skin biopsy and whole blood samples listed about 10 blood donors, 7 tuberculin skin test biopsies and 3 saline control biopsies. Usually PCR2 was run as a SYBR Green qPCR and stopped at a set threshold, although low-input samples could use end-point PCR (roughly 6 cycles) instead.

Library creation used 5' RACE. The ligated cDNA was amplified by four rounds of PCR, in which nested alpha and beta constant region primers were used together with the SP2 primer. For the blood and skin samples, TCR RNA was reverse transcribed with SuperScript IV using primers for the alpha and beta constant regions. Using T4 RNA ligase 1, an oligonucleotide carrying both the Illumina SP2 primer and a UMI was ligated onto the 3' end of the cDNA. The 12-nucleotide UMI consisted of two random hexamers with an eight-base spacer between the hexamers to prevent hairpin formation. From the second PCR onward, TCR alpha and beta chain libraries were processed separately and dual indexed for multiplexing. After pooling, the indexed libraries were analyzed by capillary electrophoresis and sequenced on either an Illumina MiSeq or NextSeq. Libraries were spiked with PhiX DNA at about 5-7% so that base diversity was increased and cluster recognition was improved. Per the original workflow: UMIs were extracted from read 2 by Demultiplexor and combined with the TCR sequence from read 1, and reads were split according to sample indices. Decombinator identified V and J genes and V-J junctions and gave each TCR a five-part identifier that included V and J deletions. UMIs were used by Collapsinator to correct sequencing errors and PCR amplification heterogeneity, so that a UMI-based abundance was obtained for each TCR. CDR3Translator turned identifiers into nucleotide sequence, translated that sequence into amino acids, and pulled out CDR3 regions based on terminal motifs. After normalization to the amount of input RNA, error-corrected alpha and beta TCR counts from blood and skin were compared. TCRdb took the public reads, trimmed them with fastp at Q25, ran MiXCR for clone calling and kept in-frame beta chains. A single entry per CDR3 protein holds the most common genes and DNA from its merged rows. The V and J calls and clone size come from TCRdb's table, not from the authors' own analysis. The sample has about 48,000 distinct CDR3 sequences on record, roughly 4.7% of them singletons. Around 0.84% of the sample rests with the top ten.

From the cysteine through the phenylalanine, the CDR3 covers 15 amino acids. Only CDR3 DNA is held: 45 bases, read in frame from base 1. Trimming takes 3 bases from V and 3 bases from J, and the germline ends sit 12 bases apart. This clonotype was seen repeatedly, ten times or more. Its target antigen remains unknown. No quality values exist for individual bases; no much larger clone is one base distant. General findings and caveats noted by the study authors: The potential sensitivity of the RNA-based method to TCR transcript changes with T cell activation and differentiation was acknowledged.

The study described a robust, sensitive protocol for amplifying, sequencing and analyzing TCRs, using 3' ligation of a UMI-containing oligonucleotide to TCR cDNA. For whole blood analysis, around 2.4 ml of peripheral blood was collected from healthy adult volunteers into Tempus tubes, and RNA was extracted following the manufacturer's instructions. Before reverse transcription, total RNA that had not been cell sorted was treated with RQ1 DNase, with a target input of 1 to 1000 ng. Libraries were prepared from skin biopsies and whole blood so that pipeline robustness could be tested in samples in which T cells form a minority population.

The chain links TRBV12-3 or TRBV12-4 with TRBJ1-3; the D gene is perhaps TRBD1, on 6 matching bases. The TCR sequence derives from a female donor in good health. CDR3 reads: CASSFYRDYGNTIYF. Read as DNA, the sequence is TGTGCCAGCAGTTTCTACAGGGATTATGGAAACACCATATATTTT.